Listed below are T cell receptor beta chains from one sample, sequenced in a study of CD8 T cell repertoires and HIV-1 epitope variants. Only in-frame clones appear in the TCRdb table, and some are missing; sequencing was by immunoSEQ multiplex PCR. The sample records under 100,000 clones, around 67% being singletons. Sequencing was carried out using uncultured baseline CD8+ T cells from peripheral blood mononuclear cells (PBMCs). These receptors all stem from a male donor with HIV. Both conserved end residues are trimmed from each CDR3. Fields, in order: J gene, V gene, CDR3 length, CDR3 protein.

TRBJ2-7 TRBV28 16 ASRTPTYPGTGTYEQY
TRBJ2-6 TRBV6-1 15 ASSARDSWSGANVLT
TRBJ2-6 TRBV5-1 16 ASSLGTGELSGANVLT
TRBJ1-5 TRBV15 13 ATSRESGRNQPQH
TRBJ2-5 TRBV5-8 12 ASSLTSIQEAQY
TRBJ2-1 TRBV27 12 ASRDSGGDNEQF
TRBJ2-7 TRBV9 12 ASSVGDGSYEQY
TRBJ1-4 TRBV29-1 12 SVLPGGTNEKLF
TRBJ2-7 TRBV5-1 10 ASSLADTEQY
TRBJ1-2 TRBV5-1 11 ASSPDRDYGYT
TRBJ2-1 TRBV5-6 11 ASSLRPVDEQF
TRBJ2-5 TRBV2 10 ASTSGGSTQY
TRBJ2-3 TRBV19 10 ASSPGTDTQY
TRBJ1-3 TRBV15 13 ATSRERSSGNTIY
TRBJ2-3 TRBV4-2 14 ASSQVAGGATDTQY
TRBJ2-1 TRBV4-3 11 ASSHQNGNEQF
TRBJ1-1 TRBV9 14 ASSVPRGHSNTEAF
TRBJ1-1 TRBV29-1 13 SARGGRGWDTEAF
TRBJ1-2 TRBV7-6 16 ASSNFVTGRVDDYGYT
TRBJ2-3 TRBV7-7 13 ASSLDRSSTDTQY
TRBJ2-1 TRBV11-2 14 ASSSRLTSSYNEQF
TRBJ2-7 TRBV30 13 AWNSPGDTPYEQY
TRBJ2-1 TRBV7-2 11 ASSLLRYNEQF